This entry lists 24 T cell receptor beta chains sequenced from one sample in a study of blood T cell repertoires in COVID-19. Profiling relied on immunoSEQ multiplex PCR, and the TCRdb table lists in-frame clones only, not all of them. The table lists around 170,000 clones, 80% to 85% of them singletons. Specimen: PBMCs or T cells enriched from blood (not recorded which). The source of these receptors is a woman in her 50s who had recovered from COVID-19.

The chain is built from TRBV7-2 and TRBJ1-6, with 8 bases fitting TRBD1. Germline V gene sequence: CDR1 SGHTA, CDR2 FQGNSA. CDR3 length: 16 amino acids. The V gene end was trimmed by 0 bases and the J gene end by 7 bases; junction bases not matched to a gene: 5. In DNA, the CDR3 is TGTGCCAGCAGCTTAGCTAACAGGGGGATAAATTCACCCCTCCACTTT. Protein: CASSLANRGINSPLHF.

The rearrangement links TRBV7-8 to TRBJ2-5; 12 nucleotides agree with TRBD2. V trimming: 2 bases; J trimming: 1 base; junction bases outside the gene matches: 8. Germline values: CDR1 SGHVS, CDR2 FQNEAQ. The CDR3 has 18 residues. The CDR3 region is CASSLLASGGALQETQYF. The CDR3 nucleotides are TGTGCCAGCAGCTTATTGGCTAGCGGGGGGGCGCTCCAAGAGACCCAGTACTTC.

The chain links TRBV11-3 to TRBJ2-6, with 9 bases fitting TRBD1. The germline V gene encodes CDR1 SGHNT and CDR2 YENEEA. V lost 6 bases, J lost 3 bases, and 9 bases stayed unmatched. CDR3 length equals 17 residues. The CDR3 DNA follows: TGTGCCAGCAGTTCGGGGACAGGGTTCAGTGGGGCCAACGTCCTGACTTTC. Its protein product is CASSSGTGFSGANVLTF.

The CDR3 loop is CAIGSRNPNTGELFF. DNA of the CDR3: TGTGCCATCGGTTCGAGGAATCCGAACACCGGGGAGCTGTTTTTT. The chain uses TRBV10-3 and TRBJ2-2; D unclear. The V end lost 8 bases, the J end lost 0 bases, and 13 bases lay between the germline ends. Germline CDR1 is ENHRY and CDR2 is SYGVKD. The CDR3 has 15 residues.

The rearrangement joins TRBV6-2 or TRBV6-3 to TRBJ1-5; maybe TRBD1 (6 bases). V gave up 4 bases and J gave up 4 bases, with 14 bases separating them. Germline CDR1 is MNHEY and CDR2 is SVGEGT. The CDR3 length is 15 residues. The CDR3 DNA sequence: TGTGCCAGCAGTTCCCAGGGGTATGGAAATCAGCCCCAGCATTTT. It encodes CASSSQGYGNQPQHF.

The CDR3: CASEGQGSGYTF. As DNA, the CDR3 is TGTGCCAGCGAGGGACAGGGCTCTGGCTACACCTTC. The genes are TRBV5-8 and TRBJ1-2, with 9 bases aligning to TRBD1. The CDR3 spans 12 residues. Looked up from germline, CDR1 is SGHTS and CDR2 is YDEGEE. Germline trimming cut 7 bases from V and 7 bases from J; bases unmatched to any gene: 5.

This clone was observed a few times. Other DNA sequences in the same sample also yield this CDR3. This chain's CDR3 is CASSLGQVNTGELFF. CDR3 bases: TGTGCCAGCAGCTTGGGCCAGGTGAACACCGGGGAGCTGTTTTTT. The chain employs TRBV5-4 and TRBJ2-2; no definite D call. V was shortened by 0 bases and J by 1 base, with 7 bases between the two germline ends. Germline V CDR1 and CDR2: SGHNT, YYREEE (reference sequence). The CDR3 sequence is 15 residues long.

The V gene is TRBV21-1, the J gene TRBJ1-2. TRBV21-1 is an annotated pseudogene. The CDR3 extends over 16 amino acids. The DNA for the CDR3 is TGTGCCAGCAGCCCGAATCGGGTCTCGGGTGTCCGTGGCTACACCTTC. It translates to CASSPNRVSGVRGYTF.

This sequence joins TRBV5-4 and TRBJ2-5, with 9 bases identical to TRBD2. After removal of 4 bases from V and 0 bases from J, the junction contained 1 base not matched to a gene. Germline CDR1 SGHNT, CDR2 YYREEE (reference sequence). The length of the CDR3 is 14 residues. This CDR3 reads CASSKREDQETQYF. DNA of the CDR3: TGTGCCAGCAGCAAGCGGGAGGACCAAGAGACCCAGTACTTC. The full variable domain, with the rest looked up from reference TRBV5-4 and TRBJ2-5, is ETGVTQSPTHLIKTRGQQVTLRCSSQSGHNTVSWYQQALGQGPQFIFQYYREEENGRGNFPPRFSGLQFPNYSSELNVNALELDDSALYLCASSKREDQETQYFGPGTRLLVL.

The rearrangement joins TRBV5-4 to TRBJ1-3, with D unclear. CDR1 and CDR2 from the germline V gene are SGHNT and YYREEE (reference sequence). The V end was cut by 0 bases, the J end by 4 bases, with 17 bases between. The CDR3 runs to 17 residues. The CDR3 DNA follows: TGTGCCAGCAGCTTGGTAGGCAGAACGAGGTCGGGAAACACCATATATTTT. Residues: CASSLVGRTRSGNTIYF.

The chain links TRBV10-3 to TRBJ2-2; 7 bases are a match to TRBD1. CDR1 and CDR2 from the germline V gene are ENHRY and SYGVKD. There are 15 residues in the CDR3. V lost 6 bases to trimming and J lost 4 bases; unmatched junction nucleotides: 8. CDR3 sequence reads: CAIRRQGGATGELFF. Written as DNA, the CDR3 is TGTGCCATCAGAAGACAGGGTGGAGCCACCGGGGAGCTGTTTTTT.

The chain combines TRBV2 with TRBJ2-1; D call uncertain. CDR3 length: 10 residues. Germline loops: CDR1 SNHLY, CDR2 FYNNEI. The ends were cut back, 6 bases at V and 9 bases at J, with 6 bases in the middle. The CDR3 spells CASRRSEQFF. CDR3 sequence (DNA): TGTGCCAGCAGGAGAAGTGAGCAGTTCTTC.

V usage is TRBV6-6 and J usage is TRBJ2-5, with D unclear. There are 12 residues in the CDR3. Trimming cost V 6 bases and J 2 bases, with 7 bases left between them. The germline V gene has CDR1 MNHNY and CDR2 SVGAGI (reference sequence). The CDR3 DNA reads TGTGCCAGCAGGGGCAGACAAGAGACCCAGTACTTC. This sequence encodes CASRGRQETQYF.

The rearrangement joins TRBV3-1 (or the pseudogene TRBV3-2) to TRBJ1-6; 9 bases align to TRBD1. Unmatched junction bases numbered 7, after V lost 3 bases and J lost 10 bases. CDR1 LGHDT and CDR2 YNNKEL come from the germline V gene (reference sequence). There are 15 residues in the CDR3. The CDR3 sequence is CASSQPGQGLSPLHF. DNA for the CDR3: TGTGCCAGCAGCCAGCCGGGACAGGGATTGTCACCCCTCCACTTT.

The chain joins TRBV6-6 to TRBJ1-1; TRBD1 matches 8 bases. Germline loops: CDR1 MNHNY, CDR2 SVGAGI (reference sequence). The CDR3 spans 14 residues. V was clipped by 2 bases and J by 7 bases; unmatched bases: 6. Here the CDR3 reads CASSYPGQVIEAFF. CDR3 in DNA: TGTGCCAGCAGTTACCCGGGACAGGTGATTGAAGCTTTCTTT.

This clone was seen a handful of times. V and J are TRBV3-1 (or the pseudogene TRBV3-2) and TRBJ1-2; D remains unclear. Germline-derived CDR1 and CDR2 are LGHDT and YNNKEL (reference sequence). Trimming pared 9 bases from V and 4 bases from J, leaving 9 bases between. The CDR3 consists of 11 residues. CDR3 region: CASYTLYGYTF. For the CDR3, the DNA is TGTGCCAGTTACACCCTCTATGGCTACACCTTC.

CDR3 in amino acids: CSVDRGGNEQFF. The CDR3 bases are TGCAGCGTTGACCGGGGGGGAAATGAGCAGTTCTTC. The chain is built from TRBV29-1 and TRBJ2-1, with TRBD2 matching over 8 bases. Germline-derived CDR1 and CDR2 are SQVTM and ANQGSEA. Trimming removed 3 bases from V and 7 bases from J; junction bases left unmatched: 2. CDR3 length equals 12 residues.

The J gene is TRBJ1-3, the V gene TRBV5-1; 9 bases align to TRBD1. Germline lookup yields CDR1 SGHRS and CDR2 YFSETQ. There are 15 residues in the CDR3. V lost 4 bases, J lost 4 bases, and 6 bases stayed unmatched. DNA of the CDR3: TGCGCCAGCAGCAACCCACAGGGGGCAGGAAACACCATATATTTT. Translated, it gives CASSNPQGAGNTIYF.

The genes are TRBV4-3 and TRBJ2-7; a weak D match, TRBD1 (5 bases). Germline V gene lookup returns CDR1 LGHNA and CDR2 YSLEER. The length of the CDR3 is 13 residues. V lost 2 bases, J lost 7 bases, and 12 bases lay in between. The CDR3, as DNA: TGCGCCAGCAGCCAAACGGCAGGGTGGGAGCAGTACTTC. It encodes CASSQTAGWEQYF.

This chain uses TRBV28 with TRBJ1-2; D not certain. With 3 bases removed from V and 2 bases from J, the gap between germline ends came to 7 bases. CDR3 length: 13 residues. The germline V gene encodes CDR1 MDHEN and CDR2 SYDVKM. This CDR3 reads CASSLTGNYGYTF. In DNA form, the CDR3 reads TGTGCCAGCAGTTTGACGGGGAACTATGGCTACACCTTC.

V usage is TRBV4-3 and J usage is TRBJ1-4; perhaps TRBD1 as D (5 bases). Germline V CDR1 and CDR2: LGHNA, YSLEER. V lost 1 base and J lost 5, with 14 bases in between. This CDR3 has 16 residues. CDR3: CASSQGATELNEKLFF. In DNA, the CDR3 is TGCGCCAGCAGCCAAGGGGCGACAGAATTAAATGAAAAACTGTTTTTT.

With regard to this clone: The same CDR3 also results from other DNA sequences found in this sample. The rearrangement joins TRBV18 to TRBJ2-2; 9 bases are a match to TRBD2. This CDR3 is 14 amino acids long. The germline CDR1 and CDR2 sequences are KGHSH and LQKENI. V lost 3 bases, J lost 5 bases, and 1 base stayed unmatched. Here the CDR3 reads CASSPSGGTGELFF. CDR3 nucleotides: TGTGCCAGCTCACCCAGCGGGGGGACCGGGGAGCTGTTTTTT.

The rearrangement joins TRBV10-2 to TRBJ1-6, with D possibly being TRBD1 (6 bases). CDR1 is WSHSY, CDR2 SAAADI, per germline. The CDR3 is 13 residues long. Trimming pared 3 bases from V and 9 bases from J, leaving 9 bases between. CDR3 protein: CASSEQGVSPLHF. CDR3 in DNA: TGCGCCAGCAGTGAACAGGGAGTTTCACCCCTCCACTTT.

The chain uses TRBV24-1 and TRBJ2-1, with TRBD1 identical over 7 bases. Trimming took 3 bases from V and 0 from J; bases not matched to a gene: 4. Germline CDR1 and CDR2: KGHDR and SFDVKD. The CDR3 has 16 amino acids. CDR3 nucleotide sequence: TGTGCCACCAGTGATCCTGGGACAGACTCCTACAATGAGCAGTTCTTC. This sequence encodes CATSDPGTDSYNEQFF.